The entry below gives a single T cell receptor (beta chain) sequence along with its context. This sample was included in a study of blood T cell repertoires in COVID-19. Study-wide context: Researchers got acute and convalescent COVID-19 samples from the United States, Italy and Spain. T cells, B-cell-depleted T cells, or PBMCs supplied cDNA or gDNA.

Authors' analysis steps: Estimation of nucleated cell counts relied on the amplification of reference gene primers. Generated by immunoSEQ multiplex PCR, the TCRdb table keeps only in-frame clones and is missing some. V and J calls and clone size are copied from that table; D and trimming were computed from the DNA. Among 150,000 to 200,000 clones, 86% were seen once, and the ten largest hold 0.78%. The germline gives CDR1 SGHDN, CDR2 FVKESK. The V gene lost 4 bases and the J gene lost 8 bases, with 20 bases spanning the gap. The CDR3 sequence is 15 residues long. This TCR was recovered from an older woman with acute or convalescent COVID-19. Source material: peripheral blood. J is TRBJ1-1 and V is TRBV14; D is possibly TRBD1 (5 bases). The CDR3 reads CASSRAQGGSWEAFF. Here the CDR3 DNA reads TGTGCCAGCAGCCGCGCCCAGGGAGGATCTTGGGAAGCTTTCTTT. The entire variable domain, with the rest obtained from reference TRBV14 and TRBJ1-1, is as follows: EAGVTQFPSHSVIEKGQTVTLRCDPISGHDNLYWYRRVMGKEIKFLLHFVKESKQDESGMPNNRFLAERTGGTYSTLKVQPAELEDSGVYFCASSRAQGGSWEAFFGQGTRLTVV.